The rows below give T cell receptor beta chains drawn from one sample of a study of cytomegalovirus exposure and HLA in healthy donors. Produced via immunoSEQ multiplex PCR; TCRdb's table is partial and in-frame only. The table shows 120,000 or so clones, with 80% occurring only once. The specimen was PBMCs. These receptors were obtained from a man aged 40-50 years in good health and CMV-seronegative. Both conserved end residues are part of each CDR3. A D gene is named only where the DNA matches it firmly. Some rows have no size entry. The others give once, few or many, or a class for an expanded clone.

CASSPAGQGGSNEQFF	TGTGCCAGCAGCCCGGCCGGACAGGGGGGTTCCAATGAGCAGTTCTTC	TRBV5-4	TRBJ2-1	TRBD1	once
CASSYRGKNTGELFF	TGTGCCAGCAGTTACCGGGGGAAAAACACCGGGGAGCTGTTTTTT	TRBV6-5	TRBJ2-2	-	-
CASSGRTDLRGQYF	TGCGCCAGCAGCGGGAGGACGGACCTACGAGGGCAGTACTTC	TRBV23-1	TRBJ2-7	TRBD2	-
CASSTGLYNEQFF	TGTGCCAGCAGCACGGGACTCTACAATGAGCAGTTCTTC	TRBV7-9	TRBJ2-1	-	-
CASRKTGTSGNTIYF	TGTGCCAGCAGAAAGACAGGTACCTCTGGAAACACCATATATTTT	TRBV27	TRBJ1-3	-	-
CASSPWGGRAPGTDTQYF	TGTGCCAGCAGCCCGTGGGGGGGCAGGGCGCCGGGGACAGATACGCAGTATTTT	TRBV28	TRBJ2-3	-	-
CASSSPRGDREYEQYF	TGTGCCAGCAGTTCACCACGGGGGGACAGGGAGTACGAGCAGTACTTC	TRBV6-6	TRBJ2-7	TRBD1	-
CASSHLGTGDPRGGYTF	TGCGCCAGCAGCCATTTGGGGACAGGCGACCCGAGGGGTGGCTACACCTTC	TRBV4-1	TRBJ1-2	TRBD1	-
CAWSNRLTGGNEKLFF	TGTGCCTGGAGTAATCGTCTTACAGGGGGTAATGAAAAACTGTTTTTT	TRBV30	TRBJ1-4	TRBD1	-
CASSKVRGWNQPQHF	TGTGCCAGCAGCAAGGTTAGGGGCTGGAATCAGCCCCAGCATTTT	TRBV21-1	TRBJ1-5	-	-
CAWSVSRTRQWGPNYGYTF	TGTGCCTGGAGTGTCTCCCGAACTCGACAGTGGGGGCCTAACTATGGCTACACCTTC	TRBV30	TRBJ1-2	-	-
CASSQGQGSANEKLFF	TGTGCCAGCAGCCAGGGACAGGGGTCGGCTAATGAAAAACTGTTTTTT	TRBV4-2	TRBJ1-4	TRBD1	-
CASSVATGQSYSYNEQFF	TGTGCCAGCAGCGTAGCTACGGGACAGTCCTACTCCTACAATGAGCAGTTCTTC	TRBV9	TRBJ2-1	TRBD1	-
CASSRRIRDRENYGYTF	TGTGCCAGCAGTCGCAGAATCCGGGACAGGGAAAACTATGGCTACACCTTC	TRBV11-2	TRBJ1-2	TRBD1	-
CASSPVGWTDYEQYF	TGTGCCAGCAGCCCCGTAGGGTGGACAGACTACGAGCAGTACTTC	TRBV28	TRBJ2-7	-	-
CASRGTSGSRETQYF	TGTGCCAGCAGAGGGACTAGCGGGAGCCGGGAGACCCAGTACTTC	TRBV2	TRBJ2-5	TRBD2	-
CASSLATGMNYGYTF	TGTGCCAGCAGCTTGGCCACGGGAATGAACTATGGCTACACCTTC	TRBV5-4	TRBJ1-2	-	-
CASSSYTEAFF	TGTGCCAGCAGCTCCTACACTGAAGCTTTCTTT	TRBV28	TRBJ1-1	-	-
CATQGDGNTEAFF	TGCGCCACCCAGGGCGACGGGAACACTGAAGCTTTCTTT	TRBV5-1	TRBJ1-1	-	-
CASSLLAGGVDTQYF	TGTGCCAGCAGCTTGCTAGCGGGGGGGGTAGATACGCAGTATTTT	TRBV5-6	TRBJ2-3	TRBD2	-
CASSFETSGGAYNEQFF	TGTGCCAGCAGCTTTGAAACTAGCGGGGGGGCCTACAATGAGCAGTTCTTC	TRBV12-1	TRBJ2-1	-	-
CASSLDPAMGANEQFF	TGCGCCAGCAGCTTGGATCCAGCCATGGGAGCCAATGAGCAGTTCTTC	TRBV5-1	TRBJ2-1	-	-
CASSSGLAGAGYYEQYF	TGTGCCAGCAGCTCGGGACTAGCGGGAGCGGGATACTACGAGCAGTACTTC	TRBV5-4	TRBJ2-7	TRBD2	-
CASSPGTGNNQPQHF	TGTGCCAGCAGTCCCGGGACAGGGAACAATCAGCCCCAGCATTTT	TRBV6-1	TRBJ1-5	TRBD1	-
CASSLVPGTGVGTQYF	TGTGCCAGCAGCTTAGTCCCAGGGACAGGCGTGGGGACCCAGTACTTC	TRBV7-9	TRBJ2-5	TRBD1	-
CASSRGGSNQPQHF	TGTGCCAGCAGTCGGGGGGGTAGCAATCAGCCCCAGCATTTT	TRBV28	TRBJ1-5	-	-
CASSLRSGETQYF	TGCGCCAGCAGCTTGCGTAGCGGAGAGACCCAGTACTTC	TRBV5-1	TRBJ2-5	-	-
CASSTGQAEGYTF	TGTGCCAGTAGTACTGGACAGGCGGAAGGCTACACCTTC	TRBV19	TRBJ1-2	TRBD1	-
CASSLLRGTEQYF	TGTGCCAGCAGCTTATTACGGGGAACGGAGCAGTACTTC	TRBV7-3	TRBJ2-7	-	-
CASSLATQVNTEAFF	TGTGCCAGCAGCTTAGCAACACAGGTGAACACTGAAGCTTTCTTT	TRBV7-8	TRBJ1-1	-	-
CASSEEAGFRADTQYF	TGCGCCAGCAGTGAGGAGGCGGGCTTTAGGGCAGATACGCAGTATTTT	TRBV10-2	TRBJ2-3	-	-
CAIGTGTDTQYF	TGTGCCATTGGGACAGGTACAGATACGCAGTATTTT	TRBV10-3	TRBJ2-3	TRBD1	once
CASSQTGTSGYEQYF	TGTGCCAGCAGTCAAACCGGGACTAGCGGCTACGAGCAGTACTTC	TRBV27	TRBJ2-7	TRBD2	-
CASSQGRLTYGYTF	TGTGCCAGCAGTCAAGGCAGACTAACCTATGGCTACACCTTC	TRBV11-2	TRBJ1-2	-	-
CASSPPGAPNGVQFF	TGTGCCAGCAGCCCACCGGGTGCCCCTAATGGTGTGCAGTTCTTC	TRBV11-3	TRBJ2-1	-	-
CASSQEGGSPYGYTF	TGCGCCAGCAGCCAAGAGGGGGGGAGCCCGTATGGCTACACCTTC	TRBV4-1	TRBJ1-2	-	-
CASSPQGAGNSPLHF	TGTGCCAGCTCGCCACAGGGAGCGGGTAATTCACCCCTCCACTTT	TRBV18	TRBJ1-6	-	-
CASSLDWAGVVQFF	TGTGCCAGCAGCTTAGATTGGGCGGGGGTGGTGCAGTTCTTC	TRBV7-6	TRBJ2-1	TRBD2	-
CASSPMGAGETQYF	TGTGCCAGCTCACCGATGGGGGCCGGGGAGACCCAGTACTTC	TRBV18	TRBJ2-5	-	-
CASSLSLRDTFEQYF	TGCGCCAGCAGCCTAAGTCTCCGGGACACCTTCGAGCAGTACTTC	TRBV4-1	TRBJ2-7	-	-
CASSLRGTNEKLFF	TGTGCCAGCAGCCTCCGCGGGACTAATGAAAAACTGTTTTTT	TRBV5-6	TRBJ1-4	-	-
CASSASQETQYF	TGCGCCAGCAGTGCCAGTCAAGAGACCCAGTACTTC	TRBV10-2	TRBJ2-5	-	-
CASSLWETGRPQHF	TGTGCCAGCAGTTTATGGGAGACAGGGCGGCCCCAGCATTTT	TRBV28	TRBJ1-5	TRBD1	-
CASSLSDSNQPQHF	TGTGCCAGCAGCTTATCGGACAGTAATCAGCCCCAGCATTTT	TRBV11-2	TRBJ1-5	-	few
CSVERRSTDTQYF	TGCAGCGTTGAGAGGAGGAGCACAGATACGCAGTATTTT	TRBV29-1	TRBJ2-3	-	-
CASSPDMTEAFF	TGTGCCAGCAGTCCCGACATGACTGAAGCTTTCTTT	TRBV28	TRBJ1-1	-	-
CASSGGFVGTPSTDTQYF	TGTGCCAGCAGCGGGGGGTTCGTGGGAACCCCTAGCACAGATACGCAGTATTTT	TRBV11-1	TRBJ2-3	-	once
CASSPGQGGSYEQYF	TGCGCCAGCAGCCCAGGACAGGGGGGTTCCTACGAGCAGTACTTC	TRBV5-1	TRBJ2-7	TRBD1	-
CASGAGGVDTQYF	TGTGCCAGCGGGGCGGGGGGGGTGGATACGCAGTATTTT	TRBV9	TRBJ2-3	TRBD2	few
CASLQGTYGYTF	TGTGCCAGCTTACAGGGGACCTATGGCTACACCTTC	TRBV18	TRBJ1-2	TRBD1	-
CASSERLAGVGNEQFF	TGTGCCAGCAGTGAACGTCTAGCGGGGGTGGGTAATGAGCAGTTCTTC	TRBV25-1	TRBJ2-1	TRBD2	few
CASSERRRAPEAFF	TGTGCCAGCAGTGAAAGGAGGCGGGCACCTGAAGCTTTCTTT	TRBV6-1	TRBJ1-1	-	-
CASSLTGDNSNQPQHF	TGTGCCAGCTCACTCACAGGGGATAATAGCAATCAGCCCCAGCATTTT	TRBV18	TRBJ1-5	TRBD1	-
CASSLYSDEQFF	TGTGCCAGCAGCTTGTATTCGGATGAGCAGTTCTTC	TRBV7-6	TRBJ2-1	-	-
CASSLEAQGTEAFF	TGTGCCAGCAGCTTAGAGGCCCAGGGGACTGAAGCTTTCTTT	TRBV7-9	TRBJ1-1	-	few
CASSLEPGQGGSGYTF	TGTGCCAGCAGTTTGGAACCGGGACAGGGTGGCTCTGGGTACACCTTC	TRBV28	TRBJ1-2	TRBD1	few